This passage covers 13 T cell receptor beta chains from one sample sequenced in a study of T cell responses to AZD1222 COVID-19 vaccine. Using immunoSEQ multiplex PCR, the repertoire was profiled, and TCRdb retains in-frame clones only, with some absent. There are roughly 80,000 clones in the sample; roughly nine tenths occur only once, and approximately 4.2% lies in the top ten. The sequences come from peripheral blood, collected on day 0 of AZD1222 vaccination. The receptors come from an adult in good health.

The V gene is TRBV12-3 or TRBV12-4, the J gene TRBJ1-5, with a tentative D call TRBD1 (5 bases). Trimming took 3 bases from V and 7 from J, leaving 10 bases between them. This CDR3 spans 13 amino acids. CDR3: CASSLAGDQPQHF. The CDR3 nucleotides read TGTGCCAGCAGTTTGGCTGGGGACCAGCCCCAGCATTTT.

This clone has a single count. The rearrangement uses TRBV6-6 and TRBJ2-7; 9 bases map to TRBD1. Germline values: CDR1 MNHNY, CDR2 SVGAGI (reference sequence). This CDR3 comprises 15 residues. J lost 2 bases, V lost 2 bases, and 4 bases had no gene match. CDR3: CASSYTGDRAYEQYF. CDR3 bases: TGTGCCAGCAGTTACACGGGGGACAGGGCCTACGAGCAGTACTTC.

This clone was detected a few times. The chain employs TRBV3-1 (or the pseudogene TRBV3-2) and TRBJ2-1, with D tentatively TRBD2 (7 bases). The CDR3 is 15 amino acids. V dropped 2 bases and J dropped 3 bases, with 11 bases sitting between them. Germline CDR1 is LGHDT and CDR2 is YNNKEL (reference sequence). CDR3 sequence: CASSQRGGDYNEQFF. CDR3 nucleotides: TGTGCCAGCAGCCAAAGGGGGGGGGACTACAATGAGCAGTTCTTC.

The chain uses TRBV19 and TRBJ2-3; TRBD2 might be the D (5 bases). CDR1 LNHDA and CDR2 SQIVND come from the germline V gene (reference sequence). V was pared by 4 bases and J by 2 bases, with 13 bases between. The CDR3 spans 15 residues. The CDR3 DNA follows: TGTGCCAGTAGTACGAGGGATAGGGCCACAGATACGCAGTATTTT. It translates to CASSTRDRATDTQYF.

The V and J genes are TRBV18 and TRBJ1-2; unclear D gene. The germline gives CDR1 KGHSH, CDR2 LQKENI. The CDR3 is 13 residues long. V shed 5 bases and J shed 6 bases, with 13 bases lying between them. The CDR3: CASSWTEQDGYTF. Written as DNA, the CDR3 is TGTGCCAGCTCATGGACGGAGCAAGATGGCTACACCTTC.

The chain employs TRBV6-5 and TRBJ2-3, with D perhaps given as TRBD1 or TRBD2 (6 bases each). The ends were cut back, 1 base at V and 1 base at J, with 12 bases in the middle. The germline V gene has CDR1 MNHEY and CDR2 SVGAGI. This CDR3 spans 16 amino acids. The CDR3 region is CASSYWGAGGTDTQYF. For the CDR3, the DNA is TGTGCCAGCAGTTACTGGGGGGCTGGGGGCACAGATACGCAGTATTTT.

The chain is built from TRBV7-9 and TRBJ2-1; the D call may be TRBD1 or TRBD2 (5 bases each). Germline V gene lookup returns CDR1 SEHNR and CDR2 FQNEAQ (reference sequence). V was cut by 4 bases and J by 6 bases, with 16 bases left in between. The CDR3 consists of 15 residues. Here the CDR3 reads CASSSPRDVPNEQFF. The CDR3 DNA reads TGTGCCAGCAGCTCCCCCCGGGACGTCCCCAATGAGCAGTTCTTC.

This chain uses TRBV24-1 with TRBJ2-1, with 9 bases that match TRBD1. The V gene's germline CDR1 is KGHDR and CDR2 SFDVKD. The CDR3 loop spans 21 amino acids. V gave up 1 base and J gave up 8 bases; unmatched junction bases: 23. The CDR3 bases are TGTGCCACCAGTGATTTACTACCGGGACAGGGATTCGGGAGGACCCCACATGAGCAGTTCTTC. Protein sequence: CATSDLLPGQGFGRTPHEQFF.

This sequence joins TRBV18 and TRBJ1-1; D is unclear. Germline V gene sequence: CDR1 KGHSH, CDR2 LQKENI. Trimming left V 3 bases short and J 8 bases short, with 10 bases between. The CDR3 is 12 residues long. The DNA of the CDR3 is TGTGCCAGCTCACCGGGGATCGGGGAAGCTTTCTTT. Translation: CASSPGIGEAFF. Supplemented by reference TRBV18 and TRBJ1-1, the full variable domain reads NAGVMQNPRHLVRRRGQEARLRCSPMKGHSHVYWYRQLPEEGLKFMVYLQKENIIDESGMPKERFSAEFPKEGPSILRIQQVVRGDSAAYFCASSPGIGEAFFGQGTRLTVV.

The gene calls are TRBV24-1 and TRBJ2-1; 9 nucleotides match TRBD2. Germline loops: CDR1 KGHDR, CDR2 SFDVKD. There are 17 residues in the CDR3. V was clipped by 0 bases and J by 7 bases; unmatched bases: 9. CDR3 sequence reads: CATSDLQGTSSRNEQFF. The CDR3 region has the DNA TGTGCCACCAGTGATTTGCAAGGGACTAGCTCCCGGAATGAGCAGTTCTTC.

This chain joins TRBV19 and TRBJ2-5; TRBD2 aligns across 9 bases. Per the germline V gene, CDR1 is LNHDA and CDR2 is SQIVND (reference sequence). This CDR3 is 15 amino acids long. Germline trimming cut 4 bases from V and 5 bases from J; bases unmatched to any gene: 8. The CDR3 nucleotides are TGTGCCAGTAGTAAGGAGCGGGGGGCGGAGGAGACCCAGTACTTC. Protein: CASSKERGAEETQYF.

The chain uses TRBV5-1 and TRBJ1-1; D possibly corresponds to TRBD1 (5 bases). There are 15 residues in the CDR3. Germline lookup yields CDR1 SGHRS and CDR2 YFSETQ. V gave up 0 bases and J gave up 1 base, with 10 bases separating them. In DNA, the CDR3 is TGCGCCAGCAGCTTGGTCCCAGGGTCGAACACTGAAGCTTTCTTT. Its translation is CASSLVPGSNTEAFF.

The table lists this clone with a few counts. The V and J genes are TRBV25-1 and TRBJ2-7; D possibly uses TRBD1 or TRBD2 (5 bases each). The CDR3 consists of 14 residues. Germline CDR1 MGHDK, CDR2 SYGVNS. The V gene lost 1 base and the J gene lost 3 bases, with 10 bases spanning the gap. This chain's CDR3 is CASSESGPGYEQYF. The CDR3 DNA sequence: TGTGCCAGCAGTGAATCGGGGCCCGGCTACGAGCAGTACTTC.